This T cell receptor beta chain comes out of a study of control samples from healthy donors and cancer patients. There are 15 residues in the CDR3. Trimming at V came to 5 bases and at J to 3 bases, leaving 7 bases not matched to a gene. Germline V gives CDR1 SGHTA, CDR2 FQGNSA. Here immunoSEQ multiplex PCR was the method, and the copy in TCRdb shows in-frame clones only, minus some. The sample has more than 25,000 clones; roughly 94% are singletons. The clonotype was recovered from a man in his 60s in good health. Sequences were obtained from blood. The V and J genes are TRBV7-2 and TRBJ2-5; TRBD2 matches 9 bases. CDR3 bases: TGTGCCAGCAGCCTCAGACTAGCGGTGAAAGAGACCCAGTACTTC. Amino acid sequence: CASSLRLAVKETQYF. Complete variable domain (other parts from reference TRBV7-2 and TRBJ2-5): GAGVSQSPSNKVTEKGKDVELRCDPISGHTALYWYRQSLGQGLEFLIYFQGNSAPDKSGLPSDRFSAERTGGSVSTLTIQRTQQEDSAVYLCASSLRLAVKETQYFGPGTRLLVL.